The entry below gives a single T cell receptor beta chain sequence along with its context. Its antigen specificity is not known. Per-nucleotide qualities are absent, and no much larger clonotype sits a single base away. The collaborating institutions used their own protocols to collect whole blood in K2EDTA tubes. Collaborator samples were shipped for TCRbeta analysis as frozen whole blood, isolated PBMCs, or DNA extracted from either sample type. TCRbeta CDR3 regions were amplified from genomic DNA using the immunoSEQ Assay, a bias-controlled multiplex PCR. In the paper's pipeline: The number of nucleated cells in each sample was estimated by amplification of reference gene primers within the assay. To quantify the absolute abundance of each unique TCRbeta CDR3 rearrangement, sequence reads were collapsed and filtered. Productive Simpson clonality was computed per sample as the square root of Simpson's diversity index over productive rearrangements. In TCRdb, the immuneACCESS table is reduced to in-frame sequences with V and J assigned. These tables do not hold every clone; where another copy was compared, an unresolved V gene accounts for under half, and the others remain unexplained. D and trimming come from the DNA, and the V and J calls and clone size come from that table. The sample profile shows around 200,000 clones; 87% of them were found once. The ten largest account for 2% to 3% of the sample.

These data originate in a study of blood T cell repertoires in COVID-19 (dated by TCRdb to the early 2020s). Study-wide context: Samples from collaborators originated in the United States, Italy and Spain and spanned both the acute and convalescent phases of COVID-19. The material from the prospective study consisted of cDNA or gDNA derived from T cells, B-cell-depleted T cells, or PBMCs. Deeply sampled blood TCRbeta repertoires from subjects exposed to, actively infected with, or recovered from COVID-19 were included in the dataset. The repertoires were released in a freely available public database intended as a resource for research on the immune response to SARS-CoV-2. The samples were drawn from the first 160 participants of the ongoing ImmuneRACE study and from 1,254 subjects provided by 6 global collaborators. A de-identified subject ID, COVID-19 status, age in years and sex were almost always included in the sample metadata. Where available, HLA class I and class II types were taken from metadata supplied by the sample provider and were not determined by assay-based typing. General conclusions and limits of the study: The quantity of clinical and demographic metadata differed by source and by participant and was supplied without curation.

CDR1 and CDR2 are read off the germline V gene as MDHEN and SYDVKM. Trimming costs V 6 bases and J 0 bases, and their ends lie 8 bases apart. From its cysteine to its phenylalanine, the CDR3 spans 13 amino acids. Just the 39-base CDR3 DNA is kept, in frame starting at base 1. The sequence links TRBV28 to TRBJ1-1, with no reliable assignment of the D segment. The origin of this receptor is a man aged 35-49 years with active or convalescent COVID-19. The sequencing sample was made of peripheral blood. The CDR3 loop reads CASSPGVNTEAFF. The base sequence is TGTGCCAGCAGCCCGGGTGTGAACACTGAAGCTTTCTTT.